This is a list of T cell receptor beta chains from one sample in a study of Tregs in tolerant kidney transplant recipients. Their cognate antigens are unknown. The assay was immunoSEQ multiplex PCR, and TCRdb's table has in-frame clones only and misses some. Of tens of thousands of clones in the sample, 82% are singletons; the top ten hold 2% to 2.5%. The material sequenced was Tregs from blood cultured with allogeneic cells. These receptors were taken from a human donor in good health. Each CDR3 is given with its conserved first and last residue.

J gene	V gene	CDR3 protein
TRBJ2-7	TRBV7-2	CASSSRASGRRTYEQYF
TRBJ1-4	TRBV6-1	CASSGRPGLSREKLFF
TRBJ2-5	TRBV29-1	CSVFRGQETQYF
TRBJ2-1	TRBV7-3	CASSTRGLGEQFF
TRBJ2-7	TRBV11-3	CASSFGGRIGEQYF
TRBJ2-7	TRBV10-2	CASSGLGGAGYEQYF
TRBJ2-2	TRBV11-2	CASSLVSGGTGELFF
TRBJ2-7	TRBV7-2	CASKRDWESEQYF
TRBJ2-2	TRBV10-3	CAIRLQGTGELFF
TRBJ1-6	TRBV11-2	CASSLQGSFSPLHF
TRBJ2-3	TRBV7-9	CATLRTGDPDTQYF
TRBJ2-6	TRBV30	CAWNPRGGTGANVLTF
TRBJ2-7	TRBV2	CASFGTGQRPYYEQYF
TRBJ1-5	TRBV15	CATSRGTQPQHF
TRBJ1-5	TRBV10-3	CAISESGGPPYQPQHF
TRBJ2-3	TRBV6-1	CASSDGNRGRTDTQYF
TRBJ2-5	TRBV18	CASSQQGVGETQYF
TRBJ2-2	TRBV7-6	CASSFRPRVTTGELFF
TRBJ1-2	TRBV6-1	CASRATAPYGYTF
TRBJ1-2	TRBV18	CASSPDRVAGYTF
TRBJ1-2	TRBV11-2	CASSALPGIRKRGYTF
TRBJ1-2	TRBV29-1	CSVEEGTIGDGYTF
TRBJ2-1	TRBV7-7	CASSLGLSSYNEQFF